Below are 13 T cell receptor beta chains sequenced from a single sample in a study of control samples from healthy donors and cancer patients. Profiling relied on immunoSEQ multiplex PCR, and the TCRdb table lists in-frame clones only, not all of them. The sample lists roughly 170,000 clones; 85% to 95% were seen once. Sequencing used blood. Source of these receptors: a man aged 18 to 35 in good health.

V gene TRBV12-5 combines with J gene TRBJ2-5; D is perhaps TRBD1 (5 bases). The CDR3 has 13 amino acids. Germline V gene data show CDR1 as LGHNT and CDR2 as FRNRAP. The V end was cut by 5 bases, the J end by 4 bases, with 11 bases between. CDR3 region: CASGQGYLETQYF. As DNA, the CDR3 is TGTGCTAGTGGTCAGGGCTACCTAGAGACCCAGTACTTC.

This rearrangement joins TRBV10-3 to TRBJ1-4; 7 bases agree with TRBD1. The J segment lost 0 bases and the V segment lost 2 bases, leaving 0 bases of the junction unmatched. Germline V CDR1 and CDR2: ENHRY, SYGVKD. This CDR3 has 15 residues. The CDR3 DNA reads TGTGCCATCAGTGAGGGACAGGCAACTAATGAAAAACTGTTTTTT. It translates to CAISEGQATNEKLFF.

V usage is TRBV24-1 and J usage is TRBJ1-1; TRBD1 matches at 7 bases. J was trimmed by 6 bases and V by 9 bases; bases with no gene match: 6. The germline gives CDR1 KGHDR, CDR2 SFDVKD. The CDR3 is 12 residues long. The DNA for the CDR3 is TGTGCCACCCTCTCGGGACAGCCTGAAGCTTTCTTT. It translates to CATLSGQPEAFF.

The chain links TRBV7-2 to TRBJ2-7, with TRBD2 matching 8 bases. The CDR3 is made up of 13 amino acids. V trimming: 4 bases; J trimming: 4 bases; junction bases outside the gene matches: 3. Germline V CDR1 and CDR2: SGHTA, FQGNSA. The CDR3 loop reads CASSSRGGYEQYF. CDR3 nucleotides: TGTGCCAGCAGCTCCCGGGGGGGATACGAGCAGTACTTC.

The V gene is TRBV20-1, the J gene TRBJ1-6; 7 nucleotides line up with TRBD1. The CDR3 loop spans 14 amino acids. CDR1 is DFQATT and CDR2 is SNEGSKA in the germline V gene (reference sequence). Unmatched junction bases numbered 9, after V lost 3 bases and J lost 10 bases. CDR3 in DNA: TGCAGTGCTAGTTCCGGACAGGAGTCCTCACCCCTCCACTTT. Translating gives CSASSGQESSPLHF.

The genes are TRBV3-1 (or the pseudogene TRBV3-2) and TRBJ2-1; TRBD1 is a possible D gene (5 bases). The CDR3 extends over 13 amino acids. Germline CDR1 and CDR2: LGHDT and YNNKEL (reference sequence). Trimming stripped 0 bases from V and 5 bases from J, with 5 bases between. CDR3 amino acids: CASSQETDNEQFF. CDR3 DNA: TGTGCCAGCAGCCAAGAGACAGACAATGAGCAGTTCTTC.

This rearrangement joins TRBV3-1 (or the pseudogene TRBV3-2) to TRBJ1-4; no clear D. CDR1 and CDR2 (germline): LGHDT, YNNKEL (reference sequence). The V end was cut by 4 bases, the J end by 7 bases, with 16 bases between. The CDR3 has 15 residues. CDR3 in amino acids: CASSPSAGKSEKLFF. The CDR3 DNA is TGTGCCAGCAGCCCTTCAGCCGGGAAGAGTGAAAAACTGTTTTTT.

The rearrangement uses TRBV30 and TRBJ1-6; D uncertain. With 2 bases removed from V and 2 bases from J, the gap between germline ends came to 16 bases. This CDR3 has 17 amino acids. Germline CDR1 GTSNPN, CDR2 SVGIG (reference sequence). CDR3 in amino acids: CAWSPPRNGPYNSPLHF. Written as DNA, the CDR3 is TGTGCCTGGAGTCCCCCTCGGAACGGCCCCTATAATTCACCCCTCCACTTT. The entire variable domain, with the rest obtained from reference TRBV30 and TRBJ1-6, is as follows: SQTIHQWPATLVQPVGSPLSLECTVEGTSNPNLYWYRQAAGRGLQLLFYSVGIGQISSEVPQNLSASRPQDRQFILSSKKLLLSDSGFYLCAWSPPRNGPYNSPLHFGNGTRLTVT.

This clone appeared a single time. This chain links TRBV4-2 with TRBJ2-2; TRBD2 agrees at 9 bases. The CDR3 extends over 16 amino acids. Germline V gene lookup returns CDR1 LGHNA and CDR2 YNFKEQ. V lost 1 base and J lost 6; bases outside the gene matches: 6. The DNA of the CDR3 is TGTGCCAGCAGCCAAGTTGGCGGGGGGGCCGCCGGGGAGCTGTTTTTT. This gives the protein CASSQVGGGAAGELFF.

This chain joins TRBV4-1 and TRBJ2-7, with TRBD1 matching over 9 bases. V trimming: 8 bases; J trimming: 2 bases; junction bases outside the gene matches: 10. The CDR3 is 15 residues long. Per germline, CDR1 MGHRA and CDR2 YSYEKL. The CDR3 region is CASAYQDRGTYEQYF. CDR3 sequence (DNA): TGCGCCAGCGCGTACCAGGACAGGGGAACCTACGAGCAGTACTTC.

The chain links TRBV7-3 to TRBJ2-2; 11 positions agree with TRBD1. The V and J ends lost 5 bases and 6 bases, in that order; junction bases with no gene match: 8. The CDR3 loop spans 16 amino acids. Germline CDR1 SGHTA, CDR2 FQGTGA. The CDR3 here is CASSAFPGQGAGELFF. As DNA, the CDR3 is TGTGCCAGCAGCGCATTTCCGGGACAGGGGGCCGGGGAGCTGTTTTTT.

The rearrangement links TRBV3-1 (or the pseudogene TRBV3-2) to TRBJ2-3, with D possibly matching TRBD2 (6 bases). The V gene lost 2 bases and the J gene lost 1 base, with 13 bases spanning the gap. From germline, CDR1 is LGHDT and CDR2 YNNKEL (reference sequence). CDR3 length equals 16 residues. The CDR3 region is CASSQYGGSGTDTQYF. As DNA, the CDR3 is TGTGCCAGCAGCCAATATGGAGGGTCTGGCACAGATACGCAGTATTTT.

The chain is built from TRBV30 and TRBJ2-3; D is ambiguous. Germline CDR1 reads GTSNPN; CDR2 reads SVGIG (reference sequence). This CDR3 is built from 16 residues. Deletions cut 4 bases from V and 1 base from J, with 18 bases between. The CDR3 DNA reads TGTGCCTGGACCCCCGAAGAGGCCCCGGGCACAGATACGCAGTATTTT. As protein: CAWTPEEAPGTDTQYF.